These 20 T cell receptor beta chains were sequenced from one sample in a study of OX40 agonist ivuxolimab in advanced cancers. Clones were sequenced by immunoSEQ multiplex PCR, and TCRdb holds only the in-frame ones, with some missing. The sample yields 80,000 or so clones, about 92% seen once. The material sequenced was CD4+ or CD8+ T cells sorted from blood, taken in a trial of the OX40 agonist ivuxolimab. The receptors shown here come from an adult with an advanced solid tumor such as melanoma, head and neck, liver or kidney cancer.

The chain joins TRBV7-9 to TRBJ2-4; D possibly corresponds to TRBD1 (6 bases). The V gene's germline CDR1 is SEHNR and CDR2 FQNEAQ (reference sequence). Trimming cost V 4 bases and J 8 bases, with 18 bases left between them. The CDR3 has 15 residues. The CDR3 here is CASSSTPIRGDIQYF. DNA of the CDR3: TGTGCCAGCAGCTCAACACCGATCAGGGGTGACATTCAGTACTTC.

This chain links TRBV5-1 with TRBJ2-1; 8 bases match TRBD1. Germline assignment: CDR1 SGHRS and CDR2 YFSETQ. The CDR3 consists of 13 residues. Trimming removed 0 bases from V and 14 bases from J; junction bases left unmatched: 7. The CDR3 region is CASSLVVGTGEFF. The DNA for the CDR3 is TGCGCCAGCAGCTTGGTAGTCGGGACAGGAGAGTTCTTC.

CDR3: CASRPPGETSIQYF. The CDR3 DNA sequence: TGTGCCAGCAGGCCCCCGGGGGAGACGAGCATTCAGTACTTC. The chain is built from TRBV28 and TRBJ2-4, with a weak D call TRBD2 (6 bases). Trimming removed 6 bases at V and 9 bases at J, with 18 bases between. The germline CDR1 and CDR2 sequences are MDHEN and SYDVKM. The CDR3 extends over 14 amino acids.

The rearrangement joins TRBV7-8 to TRBJ2-7; 12 bases align to TRBD2. Per germline, CDR1 SGHVS and CDR2 FQNEAQ. After removal of 0 bases from V and 0 bases from J, the junction contained 6 bases not matched to a gene. The CDR3 is made up of 18 amino acids. The CDR3 region is CASSLATGTSGSSYEQYF. Written as DNA, the CDR3 is TGTGCCAGCAGCTTAGCTACCGGGACTAGCGGGTCCTCCTACGAGCAGTACTTC.

The chain uses TRBV5-1 and TRBJ2-4; D may be TRBD2 (6 bases). The germline V gene encodes CDR1 SGHRS and CDR2 YFSETQ. The CDR3 has 15 residues. The V end lost 4 bases, the J end lost 2 bases, and 13 bases lay between the germline ends. This chain's CDR3 is CASSATGVSKNIQYF. DNA of the CDR3: TGCGCCAGCAGCGCCACGGGGGTTTCCAAAAACATTCAGTACTTC.

The rearrangement uses TRBV28 and TRBJ2-5; 9 bases agree with TRBD1. The CDR3 is 15 amino acids. Trimming took 6 bases from V and 1 from J; bases not matched to a gene: 6. The germline CDR1 and CDR2 sequences are MDHEN and SYDVKM. The CDR3 DNA sequence: TGTGCCAGCAGATACCCGGGACAGGGCCAAGAGACCCAGTACTTC. This encodes CASRYPGQGQETQYF.

The rearrangement links TRBV28 to TRBJ2-7, with 7 nucleotides matching TRBD1. This CDR3 has 13 amino acids. Trimming removed 8 bases from V and 2 bases from J; junction bases left unmatched: 6. Per the germline V gene, CDR1 is MDHEN and CDR2 is SYDVKM. This CDR3 is CASSPGQPYEQYF. In nucleotides, the CDR3 is TGTGCCAGCTCCCCGGGACAGCCCTACGAGCAGTACTTC.

This chain uses TRBV28 with TRBJ2-3; no reliable D call. Trimming stripped 8 bases from V and 0 bases from J, with 9 bases between. Germline CDR1 MDHEN, CDR2 SYDVKM. This CDR3 region has 13 residues. The CDR3 loop reads CASFGRSTDTQYF. The CDR3 bases are TGTGCCAGCTTTGGACGGAGCACAGATACGCAGTATTTT.

The chain couples TRBV28 to TRBJ1-2; TRBD1 is a possible D gene (6 bases). There are 15 residues in the CDR3. Germline V gene lookup returns CDR1 MDHEN and CDR2 SYDVKM. V was trimmed by 5 bases and J by 3 bases, leaving 16 bases between them. CDR3 coding DNA: TGTGCCAGCAGTCCGGGACACCCTAGAGACTATGGCTACACCTTC. This gives the protein CASSPGHPRDYGYTF.

The genes are TRBV18 and TRBJ2-5, with D perhaps matching TRBD1 or TRBD2 (5 bases each). The DNA end is a closer match to TRBJ2-7, so the J assignment may be wrong. The CDR3 totals 15 residues. Germline-derived CDR1 and CDR2 are KGHSH and LQKENI. CDR3 protein: CASSFPGPSSYEQYF. Here the CDR3 DNA reads TGTGCCAGCTCATTCCCGGGACCGTCTTCCTACGAGCAGTACTTC.

The chain uses TRBV10-1 and TRBJ2-5; the D is unclear. CDR1 is WNHNN and CDR2 is SYGVQD in the germline V gene (reference sequence). Trimming pared 0 bases from V and 5 bases from J, leaving 7 bases between. The CDR3 is made up of 13 amino acids. The CDR3 sequence is CASSESIIETQYF. CDR3 DNA sequence: TGCGCCAGCAGTGAGTCCATTATCGAGACCCAGTACTTC.

The chain is built from TRBV10-1 and TRBJ2-5, with D perhaps TRBD2 (6 bases). The CDR3 totals 11 residues. V was trimmed by 8 bases and J by 9 bases, leaving 13 bases between them. From germline, CDR1 is WNHNN and CDR2 SYGVQD (reference sequence). Here the CDR3 DNA reads TGCGCCAGCCGGAGGGGCGAGGCCCAGTACTTC. It is translated as CASRRGEAQYF.

The chain links TRBV6-5 to TRBJ1-1; D is possibly TRBD1 (5 bases). Germline V CDR1 and CDR2: MNHEY, SVGAGI. CDR3 size: 15 residues. V lost 3 bases, J lost 3 bases, and 14 bases lay in between. The CDR3 loop is CASSYGAGRDTEAFF. CDR3 DNA: TGTGCCAGCAGTTATGGGGCAGGGAGGGACACTGAAGCTTTCTTT.

In DNA form, the CDR3 reads TGTGCCAGCAGTTACTCGAGTAATCCGGTAACGCAGTATTTT. Protein product: CASSYSSNPVTQYF. This sequence joins TRBV6-5 and TRBJ2-3, with D unresolved. The CDR3 contains 14 residues. Germline-derived CDR1 and CDR2 are MNHEY and SVGAGI. The germline V and J ends were trimmed by 0 bases and 9 bases, with 13 bases remaining between them.

The chain is built from TRBV28 and TRBJ1-5, with 7 bases lining up with TRBD1. The CDR3 loop spans 15 amino acids. Per germline, CDR1 MDHEN and CDR2 SYDVKM. J was trimmed by 0 bases and V by 7 bases; bases with no gene match: 6. DNA for the CDR3: TGTGCCAGCATCGGGACAGTCTATAGCAATCAGCCCCAGCATTTT. This translates into CASIGTVYSNQPQHF.

The chain recombines TRBV7-2 with TRBJ2-2; 15 bases align to TRBD2. The germline CDR1 and CDR2 sequences are SGHTA and FQGNSA. The CDR3 runs 18 residues. The junction had 6 bases not matched to a gene; V was cut back by 2 bases and J by 5 bases. CDR3 in amino acids: CASSLRGLAGGRTGELFF. The CDR3, as DNA: TGTGCCAGCAGCTTAAGGGGACTAGCGGGAGGACGTACCGGGGAGCTGTTTTTT.

The V gene is TRBV7-2, the J gene TRBJ1-2, with TRBD1 identical over 9 bases. The germline V gene encodes CDR1 SGHTA and CDR2 FQGNSA. V gave up 3 bases and J gave up 8 bases; unmatched junction bases: 7. The CDR3 loop spans 14 amino acids. DNA for the CDR3: TGTGCCAGCAGCTTCGGACAGGGGACGCGAGGCTACACCTTC. It specifies CASSFGQGTRGYTF.

This chain links TRBV5-6 with TRBJ2-1; unclear D gene. Germline V gene data show CDR1 as SGHDT and CDR2 as YYEEEE. This CDR3 is 13 amino acids long. With 2 bases removed from V and 8 bases from J, the gap between germline ends came to 11 bases. This chain's CDR3 is CASSFGYSYEQFF. The CDR3 nucleotides are TGTGCCAGCAGCTTCGGCTATAGCTATGAGCAGTTCTTC.

V gene TRBV19 combines with J gene TRBJ1-6, with D possibly TRBD1 on 5 matching bases. V lost 1 base to trimming and J lost 8 bases, with 9 bases between them. The CDR3 spans 14 residues. Germline V lookup: CDR1 LNHDA, CDR2 SQIVND (reference sequence). Here the CDR3 reads CASSIVMGDSPLHF. In DNA, the CDR3 is TGTGCCAGTAGTATAGTGATGGGGGATTCACCCCTCCACTTT.

V usage is TRBV4-2 and J usage is TRBJ2-3, with D perhaps matching TRBD2 (5 bases). V was shortened by 0 bases and J by 0 bases, with 13 bases between the two germline ends. CDR1 and CDR2 from the germline V gene are LGHNA and YNFKEQ. The CDR3 has 17 residues. CDR3 sequence: CASSQDSPGSSTDTQYF. CDR3 DNA: TGTGCCAGCAGCCAAGATTCGCCGGGATCTAGCACAGATACGCAGTATTTT.